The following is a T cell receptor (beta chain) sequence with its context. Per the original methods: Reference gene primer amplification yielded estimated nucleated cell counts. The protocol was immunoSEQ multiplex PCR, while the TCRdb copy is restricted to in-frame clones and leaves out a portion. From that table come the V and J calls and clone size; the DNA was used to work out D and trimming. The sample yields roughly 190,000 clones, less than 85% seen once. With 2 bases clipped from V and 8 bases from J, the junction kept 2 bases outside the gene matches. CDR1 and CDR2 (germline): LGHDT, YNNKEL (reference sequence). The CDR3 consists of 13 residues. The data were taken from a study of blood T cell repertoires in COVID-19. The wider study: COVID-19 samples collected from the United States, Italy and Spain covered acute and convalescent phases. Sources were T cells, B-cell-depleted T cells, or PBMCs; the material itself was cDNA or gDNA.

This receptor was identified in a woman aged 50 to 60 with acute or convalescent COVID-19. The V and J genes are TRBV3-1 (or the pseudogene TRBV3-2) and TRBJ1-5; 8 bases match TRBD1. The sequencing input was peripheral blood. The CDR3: CASSQNRGEPQHF. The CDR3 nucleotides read TGTGCCAGCAGCCAAAACAGGGGGGAGCCCCAGCATTTT.